The clone carrying this T cell receptor (beta chain) was observed many times. What was amplified from RNA transcripts were TCR beta CDR3 regions. The TCR CDR3 first-round RT-PCR relied on the HTBI primer set. One entry per CDR3 protein results from TCRdb running MiXCR on the multiplex PCR reads. The sample lists hundreds of thousands of distinct CDR3 sequences, roughly 22% occurring once. This record belongs to a study of T cells in Graves' hyperthyroidism and ophthalmopathy. CDR1 and CDR2 from the germline V gene are DFQATT and SNEGSKA (reference sequence). The CDR3 consists of 12 residues. V gave up 3 bases and J gave up 0 bases, with 5 bases separating them.

Source material: blood. V gene TRBV20-1 combines with J gene TRBJ1-2; no firm D call. This clonotype was sampled from a woman aged 35 to 49 with Graves' ophthalmopathy. The DNA of the CDR3 is TGCAGTGCTAGCAGGCCTAACTATGGCTACACCTTC. This encodes CSASRPNYGYTF.